One sample yielded the 15 T cell receptor beta chains listed below, sequenced in a study of T cells in localized non-small cell lung cancer. Sequenced by immunoSEQ multiplex PCR; TCRdb stores in-frame clones only, minus some. The table has 25,000 or so clones, 90% seen once; the top ten hold about 7%. Sample: peripheral blood, taken before any cancer treatment. These receptor sequences come from a woman aged 35 to 69 with stage I lung adenocarcinoma.

V and J are TRBV28 and TRBJ1-2, with D maybe TRBD1 (6 bases). CDR3 length equals 13 residues. Germline assignment: CDR1 MDHEN and CDR2 SYDVKM. The V end was cut by 7 bases, the J end by 5 bases, with 14 bases between. The CDR3 region is CASNPTGAYGYTF. Here the CDR3 DNA reads TGTGCCAGCAATCCCACGGGGGCATATGGCTACACCTTC.

The chain carries TRBV2 and TRBJ1-4, with 7 bases fitting TRBD1. Trimming took 3 bases from V and 10 from J; bases not matched to a gene: 5. Germline V gives CDR1 SNHLY, CDR2 FYNNEI. The CDR3 is made up of 13 amino acids. The CDR3 coding sequence is TGTGCCAGCAGTGACAGGGGGTGGGTAAAACTGTTTTTT. It encodes CASSDRGWVKLFF.

The CDR3 DNA follows: TGTGCCAGCAGCTTGGGGGCCCCGGGGGGGGAGACCCAGTACTTC. Translation gives CASSLGAPGGETQYF. The chain joins TRBV5-4 to TRBJ2-5, with 8 bases fitting TRBD2. This CDR3 spans 15 amino acids. CDR1 and CDR2 (germline): SGHNT, YYREEE (reference sequence). With 0 bases clipped from V and 5 bases from J, the junction kept 6 bases outside the gene matches.

The genes are TRBV28 and TRBJ2-7, with 9 bases fitting TRBD1. With 6 bases clipped from V and 3 bases from J, the junction kept 9 bases outside the gene matches. CDR1 MDHEN and CDR2 SYDVKM come from the germline V gene. The CDR3 is 15 amino acids. CDR3 DNA sequence: TGTGCCAGCAGAAAGAACAGGGGGCAAGGCTACGAGCAGTACTTC. Encoded protein: CASRKNRGQGYEQYF.

The rearrangement links TRBV6-5 to TRBJ2-1; 8 positions match TRBD2. Germline CDR1 is MNHEY and CDR2 is SVGAGI. CDR3 length: 15 amino acids. The J segment lost 8 bases and the V segment lost 10 bases, leaving 16 bases of the junction unmatched. The CDR3 loop reads CATGSLSGSAHEQFF. Written as DNA, the CDR3 is TGTGCCACCGGGAGTTTGAGCGGGAGTGCCCATGAGCAGTTCTTC.

The chain carries TRBV27 and TRBJ2-2; 7 bases line up with TRBD1. Germline CDR1 is MNHEY and CDR2 is SMNVEV (reference sequence). The length of the CDR3 is 15 residues. Unmatched junction bases numbered 8, after V lost 3 bases and J lost 7 bases. This chain's CDR3 is CASSFRQGKFGELFF. For the CDR3, the DNA is TGTGCCAGCAGTTTCAGACAGGGTAAATTCGGGGAGCTGTTTTTT.

The chain joins TRBV27 to TRBJ2-1; 7 bases fit TRBD2. This CDR3 has 15 amino acids. Germline CDR1 is MNHEY and CDR2 is SMNVEV (reference sequence). The V segment lost 3 bases and the J segment 6 bases; nucleotides outside the gene matches: 8. The CDR3 here is CASSLGRVERNEQFF. The CDR3 DNA reads as TGTGCCAGCAGTTTGGGGAGGGTCGAGCGCAATGAGCAGTTCTTC.

This rearrangement joins TRBV5-1 to TRBJ2-1; no firm D call. With 1 base removed from V and 5 bases from J, the gap between germline ends came to 13 bases. Germline CDR1 reads SGHRS; CDR2 reads YFSETQ. The CDR3 runs 15 residues. This chain's CDR3 is CASSLYSPPNNEQFF. The CDR3 DNA sequence: TGCGCCAGCAGCTTGTACTCCCCCCCCAACAATGAGCAGTTCTTC.

The V call is TRBV6-6, the J call TRBJ1-2; no firm D call. The germline V gene has CDR1 MNHNY and CDR2 SVGAGI (reference sequence). The CDR3 covers 12 residues. V lost 8 bases and J 6 bases, leaving 13 bases between the germline ends. CDR3 in amino acids: CASGRFEDGYTF. The DNA for the CDR3 is TGTGCCAGCGGACGGTTTGAGGATGGCTACACCTTC.

This chain uses TRBV5-1 with TRBJ2-5, with 8 nucleotides matching TRBD1. The CDR3 contains 19 residues. The germline gives CDR1 SGHRS, CDR2 YFSETQ. Trimming took 6 bases from V and 5 from J; bases not matched to a gene: 24. CDR3 amino acids: CASTKLPGTGVAVEETQYF. CDR3 in DNA: TGCGCCAGCACAAAACTTCCGGGGACAGGAGTAGCGGTAGAGGAGACCCAGTACTTC.

This chain uses TRBV28 with TRBJ1-2, with unresolved D. The V and J ends lost 3 bases and 8 bases respectively, with 7 bases between them. The CDR3 runs to 11 residues. Germline V gene data show CDR1 as MDHEN and CDR2 as SYDVKM. The DNA of the CDR3 is TGTGCCAGCAGTTTCTCGCACGGCTACACCTTC. It is translated as CASSFSHGYTF.

The J gene is TRBJ2-1, the V gene TRBV6-5, with D perhaps matching TRBD2 (6 bases). Germline V gives CDR1 MNHEY, CDR2 SVGAGI. The CDR3 has 15 amino acids. The ends were cut back, 2 bases at V and 5 bases at J, with 13 bases in the middle. The CDR3 DNA reads TGTGCCAGCAGTTACCGACTAGAGCTTCACAATGAGCAGTTCTTC. Residues: CASSYRLELHNEQFF.

J is TRBJ2-2 and V is TRBV19; 9 bases map to TRBD2. The CDR3 covers 15 residues. Germline V gene lookup returns CDR1 LNHDA and CDR2 SQIVND (reference sequence). With V trimmed by 6 bases and J by 3 bases, 5 bases remained unmatched. CDR3 residues: CASRPSGKDTGELFF. Written as DNA, the CDR3 is TGTGCCAGTAGGCCTAGCGGGAAGGACACCGGGGAGCTGTTTTTT.

The chain has TRBV27 and TRBJ1-4; 9 nucleotides align to TRBD1. The V gene's germline CDR1 is MNHEY and CDR2 SMNVEV (reference sequence). Trimming cost V 5 bases and J 7 bases; bases outside gene matches: 14. This CDR3 has 17 residues. CDR3 residues: CASSRTRQTGGSEKLFF. The DNA of the CDR3 is TGTGCCAGCAGTCGAACGCGTCAGACAGGGGGATCTGAAAAACTGTTTTTT.

The chain links TRBV6-6 to TRBJ2-6, with a tentative D call TRBD1 (6 bases). Per the germline V gene, CDR1 is MNHNY and CDR2 is SVGAGI (reference sequence). The CDR3 sequence is 15 residues long. V dropped 5 bases and J dropped 2 bases, with 10 bases sitting between them. Written as DNA, the CDR3 is TGTGCCAGCAGTCAACAGGGAGCTGGGGCCAACGTCCTGACTTTC. Protein sequence: CASSQQGAGANVLTF.